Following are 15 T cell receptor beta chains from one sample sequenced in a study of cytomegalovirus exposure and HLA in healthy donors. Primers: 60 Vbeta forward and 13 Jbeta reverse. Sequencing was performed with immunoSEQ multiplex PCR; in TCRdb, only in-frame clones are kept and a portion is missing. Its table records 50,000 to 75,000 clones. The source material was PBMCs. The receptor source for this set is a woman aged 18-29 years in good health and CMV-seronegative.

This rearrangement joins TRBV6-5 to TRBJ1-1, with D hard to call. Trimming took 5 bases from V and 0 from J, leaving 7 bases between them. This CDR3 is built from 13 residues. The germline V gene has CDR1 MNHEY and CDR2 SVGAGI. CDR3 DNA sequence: TGTGCCAGCAGTAGACACCTGAACACTGAAGCTTTCTTT. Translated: CASSRHLNTEAFF.

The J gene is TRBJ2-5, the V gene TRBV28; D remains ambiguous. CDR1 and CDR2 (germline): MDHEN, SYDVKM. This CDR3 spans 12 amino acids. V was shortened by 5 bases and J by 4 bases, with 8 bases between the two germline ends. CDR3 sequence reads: CASSPISETQYF. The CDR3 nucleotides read TGTGCCAGCAGTCCTATATCAGAGACCCAGTACTTC.

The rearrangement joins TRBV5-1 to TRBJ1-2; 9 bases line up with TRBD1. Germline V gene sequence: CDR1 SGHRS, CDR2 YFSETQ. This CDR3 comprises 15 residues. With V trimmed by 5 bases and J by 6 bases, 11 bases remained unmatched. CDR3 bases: TGCGCCAGCAGATGGACAGGGGCGACGACCGATGGCTACACCTTC. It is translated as CASRWTGATTDGYTF.

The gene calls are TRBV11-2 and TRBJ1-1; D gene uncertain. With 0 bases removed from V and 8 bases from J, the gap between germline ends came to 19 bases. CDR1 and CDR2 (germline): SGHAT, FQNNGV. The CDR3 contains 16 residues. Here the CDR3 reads CASSLDLALREGEAFF. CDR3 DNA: TGTGCCAGCAGCTTAGATCTAGCGCTCCGGGAAGGGGAAGCTTTCTTT.

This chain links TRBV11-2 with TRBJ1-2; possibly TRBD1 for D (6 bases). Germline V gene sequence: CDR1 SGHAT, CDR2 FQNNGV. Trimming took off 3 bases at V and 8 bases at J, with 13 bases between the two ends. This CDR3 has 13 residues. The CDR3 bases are TGTGCCAGCAGCTTGGACAGAGCCTTGGGCTACACCTTC. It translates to CASSLDRALGYTF. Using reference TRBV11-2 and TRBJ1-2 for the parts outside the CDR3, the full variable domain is EAGVAQSPRYKIIEKRQSVAFWCNPISGHATLYWYQQILGQGPKLLIQFQNNGVVDDSQLPKDRFSAERLKGVDSTLKIQPAKLEDSAVYLCASSLDRALGYTFGSGTRLTVV.

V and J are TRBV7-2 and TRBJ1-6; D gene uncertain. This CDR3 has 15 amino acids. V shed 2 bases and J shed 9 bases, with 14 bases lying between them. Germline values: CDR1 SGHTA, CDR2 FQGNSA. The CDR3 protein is CASSLTAAARSPLHF. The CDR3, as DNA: TGTGCCAGCAGCTTAACGGCGGCCGCCCGTTCACCCCTCCACTTT. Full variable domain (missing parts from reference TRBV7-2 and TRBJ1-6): GAGVSQSPSNKVTEKGKDVELRCDPISGHTALYWYRQSLGQGLEFLIYFQGNSAPDKSGLPSDRFSAERTGGSVSTLTIQRTQQEDSAVYLCASSLTAAARSPLHFGNGTRLTVT.

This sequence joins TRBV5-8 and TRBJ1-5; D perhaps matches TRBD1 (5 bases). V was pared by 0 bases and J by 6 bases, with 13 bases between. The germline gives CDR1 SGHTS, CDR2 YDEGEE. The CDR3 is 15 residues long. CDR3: CASSLARVWSQPQHF. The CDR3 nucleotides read TGTGCCAGCAGCTTGGCCAGGGTGTGGAGTCAGCCCCAGCATTTT.

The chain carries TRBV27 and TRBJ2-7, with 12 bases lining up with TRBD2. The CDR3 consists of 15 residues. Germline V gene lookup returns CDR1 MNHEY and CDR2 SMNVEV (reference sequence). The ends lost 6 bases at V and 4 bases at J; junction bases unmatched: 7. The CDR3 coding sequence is TGTGCCAGCAGCGCTAGCGGGAGGGCCAGGTACGAGCAGTACTTC. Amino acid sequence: CASSASGRARYEQYF.

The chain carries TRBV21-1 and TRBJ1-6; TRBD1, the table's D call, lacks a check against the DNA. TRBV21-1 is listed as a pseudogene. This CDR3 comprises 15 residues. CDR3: CASSPGTPYNSPLHF. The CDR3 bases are TGTGCCAGCAGCCCCGGGACACCCTATAATTCACCCCTCCACTTT.

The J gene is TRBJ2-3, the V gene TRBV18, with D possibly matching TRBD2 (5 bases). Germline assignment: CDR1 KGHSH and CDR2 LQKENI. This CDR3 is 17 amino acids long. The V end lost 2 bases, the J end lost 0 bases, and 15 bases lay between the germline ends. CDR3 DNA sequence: TGTGCCAGCTCACCATATTTAACTAGTACTAGCACAGATACGCAGTATTTT. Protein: CASSPYLTSTSTDTQYF.

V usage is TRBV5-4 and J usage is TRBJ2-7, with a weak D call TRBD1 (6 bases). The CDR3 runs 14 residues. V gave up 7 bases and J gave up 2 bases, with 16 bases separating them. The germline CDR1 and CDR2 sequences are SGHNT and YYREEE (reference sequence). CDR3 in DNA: TGTGCCAGCGCCGAGACAGGAAGGACCTACGAGCAGTACTTC. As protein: CASAETGRTYEQYF.

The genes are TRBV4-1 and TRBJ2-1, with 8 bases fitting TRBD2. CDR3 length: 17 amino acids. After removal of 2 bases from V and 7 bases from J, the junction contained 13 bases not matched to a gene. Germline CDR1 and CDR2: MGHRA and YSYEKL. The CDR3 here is CASSQSRGAGGGNEQFF. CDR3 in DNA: TGCGCCAGCAGCCAATCCAGAGGTGCGGGGGGCGGGAATGAGCAGTTCTTC.

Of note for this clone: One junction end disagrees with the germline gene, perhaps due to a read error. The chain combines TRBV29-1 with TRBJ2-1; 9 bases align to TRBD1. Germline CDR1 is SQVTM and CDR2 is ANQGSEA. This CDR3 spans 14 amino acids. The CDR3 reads CSVGQGVSDNEQFF. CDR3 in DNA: TGCAGCGTTGGACAGGGGGTCTCCGACAATGAGCAGTTCTTC.

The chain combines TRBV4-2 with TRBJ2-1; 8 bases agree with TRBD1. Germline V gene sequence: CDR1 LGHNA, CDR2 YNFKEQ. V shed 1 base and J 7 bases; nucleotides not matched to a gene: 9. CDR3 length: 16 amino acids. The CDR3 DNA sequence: TGTGCCAGCAGCCAAGCTGGTGGGAGACAGGGGAATGAGCAGTTCTTC. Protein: CASSQAGGRQGNEQFF.

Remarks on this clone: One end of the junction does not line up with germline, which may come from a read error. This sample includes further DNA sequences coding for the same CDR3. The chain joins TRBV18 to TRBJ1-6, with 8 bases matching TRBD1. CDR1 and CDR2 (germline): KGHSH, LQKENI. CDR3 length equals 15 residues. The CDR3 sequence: CASSSQGAYNSPLHF. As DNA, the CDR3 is TGTGCCAGCTCATCTCAGGGGGCTTATAATTCACCCCTACACTTT.